This T cell receptor (beta chain) was sequenced during a study of T cell changes during pregnancy in multiple sclerosis. As concerns this clone: This same CDR3 is encoded by further DNA sequences in the sample.

Using immunoSEQ multiplex PCR, the repertoire was profiled, and TCRdb retains in-frame clones only, with some absent. Of roughly 58,000 clones listed, roughly 90% are singletons. The sequencing here drew on CD8+ T cells from peripheral blood mononuclear cells, taken before pregnancy. The receptor was derived from a female donor with multiple sclerosis, enrolled in a pregnancy study.

The CDR3 DNA is TGTGCCAGCAGCGTAGCAGGTAACACTGAAGCTTTCTTT. It specifies CASSVAGNTEAFF. The chain recombines TRBV9 with TRBJ1-1; no clear D. Per the germline V gene, CDR1 is SGDLS and CDR2 is YYNGEE. This CDR3 comprises 13 residues. V was trimmed by 0 bases and J by 2 bases, leaving 5 bases between them.